This is a list of T cell receptor beta chains from one sample in a study of blood T cell repertoires in COVID-19. Here immunoSEQ multiplex PCR was the method, and the copy in TCRdb shows in-frame clones only, minus some. The sample shows about 160,000 clones, about four fifths of them seen only once. Specimen: peripheral blood. Every receptor here comes from a man aged 18 to 30 with active or convalescent COVID-19. Each CDR3 is given with its conserved first and last residue. Fields, in order: D gene, clone size, J gene, V gene, CDR3 DNA, CDR3 protein. D genes are given only for firm matches. Clone size, where shown, is once, few, many, or a class for clones that have expanded.

NA	NA	TRBJ1-4	TRBV30	TGTGCCTGGAGTCGCGGGATCAGGGTGAAGAATGAAAAACTGTTTTTT	CAWSRGIRVKNEKLFF
NA	NA	TRBJ1-1	TRBV5-1	TGCGCCAGCAGCCCAGGCGGGACGGATGCTTTCTTT	CASSPGGTDAFF
TRBD2	NA	TRBJ2-1	TRBV6-4	TGTGCCAGCAGTAGTAGCGGGGGGCAAAATGAGCAGTTCTTC	CASSSSGGQNEQFF
NA	NA	TRBJ1-5	TRBV19	TGTGCCAGTAGTACAACGGGACAAAGCAATCAGCCCCAGCATTTT	CASSTTGQSNQPQHF
NA	many	TRBJ1-5	TRBV5-1	TGCGCCAGCAGCTTGGGGGGCGGCAATCAGCCCCAGCATTTT	CASSLGGGNQPQHF
TRBD1	NA	TRBJ2-5	TRBV25-1	TGTGCCAGCAGTCGAGGGACAGGGGGCAGGGGGGAGACCCAGTACTTC	CASSRGTGGRGETQYF
TRBD1	NA	TRBJ1-3	TRBV5-1	TGCGCCAGCAGCCAGGAGGCAGGGGGCGCGTCCATATATTTT	CASSQEAGGASIYF
NA	NA	TRBJ2-7	TRBV14	TGTGCCAGCAGCCAGGAGGACAGTGTGATCTACGAGCAGTACTTC	CASSQEDSVIYEQYF
NA	once	TRBJ2-1	TRBV11-2	TGTGCCAGCAGCACCCCGACAGGAGGCGGCAATGAGCAGTTCTTC	CASSTPTGGGNEQFF
TRBD1	NA	TRBJ1-1	TRBV6-5	TGTGCCAGCAGTACTTCAGGGGGCGGGACTGAAGCTTTCTTT	CASSTSGGGTEAFF
NA	NA	TRBJ2-6	TRBV28	TGTGCCAGCAGTCTTATCAGGGGTTTGAGCTCTGGGGCCAACGTCCTGACTTTC	CASSLIRGLSSGANVLTF
TRBD1	NA	TRBJ2-3	TRBV29-1	TGCAGCGTTTCCGGACAGGGAGGTACAGATACGCAGTATTTT	CSVSGQGGTDTQYF
TRBD1	NA	TRBJ2-5	TRBV7-7	TGTGCTAGCAGCTTAGAGGAAACAGGGGGCGCGGGGACCCAGTACTTC	CASSLEETGGAGTQYF
NA	NA	TRBJ2-7	TRBV7-8	TGTGCCAGCAGCTTAGGCCGTCAGCGCTACGAGTACTTC	CASSLGRQRYEYF
TRBD1	NA	TRBJ2-4	TRBV5-1	TGCGCCAGCAGCTTGGCTGACAGGGGGGCCCTCAAAAACATTCAGTACTTC	CASSLADRGALKNIQYF
TRBD2	NA	TRBJ2-5	TRBV7-9	TGTGCCAGCAGCTACCTAGCGGCGGCCTCTGGGACCCAGTACTTC	CASSYLAAASGTQYF
TRBD1	once	TRBJ1-6	TRBV27	TGTGCCAGCAGTCCCCTTGACAGGGGGGAAAGTTCACCCCTCCACTTT	CASSPLDRGESSPLHF
TRBD1	NA	TRBJ1-3	TRBV6-6	TGTGCCAGCAGTCATCCGGCACAGGGGTCCTCTGGAAACACCATATATTTT	CASSHPAQGSSGNTIYF
TRBD1	NA	TRBJ1-1	TRBV19	TGTGCCAGTAGTGACAGGGGGCTATGGAACACTGAAGCTTTCTTT	CASSDRGLWNTEAFF
NA	NA	TRBJ2-1	TRBV4-3	TGCGCCAGCAGCCCCCGGACACAGGTGGGGAATGAGCAGTTCTTC	CASSPRTQVGNEQFF
TRBD1	NA	TRBJ2-5	TRBV5-1	TGCGCCAGCAGAAGACAGGGACAAGAGACCCAGTACTTC	CASRRQGQETQYF
NA	NA	TRBJ2-7	TRBV13	TGTGCCAGCAGCTTTACGACAGGAAACTACGAGCAGTACTTC	CASSFTTGNYEQYF
NA	NA	TRBJ2-1	TRBV4-1	TGCGCCAGCAACCCTGAGATCGGTATGTTAAATGAGCAGTTCTTC	CASNPEIGMLNEQFF
NA	NA	TRBJ2-4	TRBV5-6	TGTGCCAGCAGCTTGCGAAGTAGCGGAGCGGTAAACATTCAGTACTTC	CASSLRSSGAVNIQYF
NA	NA	TRBJ2-1	TRBV18	TGTGCCAGCTCACCCTCGGCGACGGGAGCGTACAATGAGCAGTTCTTC	CASSPSATGAYNEQFF
NA	NA	TRBJ1-6	TRBV21-1	TGTGCCAGCAGCAAAGATAGGATTAAGGGACAGGTTATTGCGTCACCCCTCCACTTT	CASSKDRIKGQVIASPLHF
TRBD1	NA	TRBJ1-1	TRBV11-2	TGTGCCAGCAGCATCCGGACAGGGAACACTGAAGCTTTCTTT	CASSIRTGNTEAFF
NA	NA	TRBJ1-2	TRBV12-3/TRBV12-4	TGTGCCAGCAGTTTGGGGCTCGGCTATGGCTACACCTTC	CASSLGLGYGYTF
TRBD1	few	TRBJ1-1	TRBV7-9	TGTGCCAGCAGCCAACCGGGACAGGGGGATAGCACTGAAGCTTTCTTT	CASSQPGQGDSTEAFF
TRBD1	NA	TRBJ2-1	TRBV10-2	TGCGCCAGCCACCCGTGGGGACAGGGGGCGCGGAATGAGCAGTTCTTC	CASHPWGQGARNEQFF
TRBD1	NA	TRBJ2-7	TRBV19	TGTGCCAGTAGTATAGGACAGGGTCAGTACGAGCAGTACTTC	CASSIGQGQYEQYF
TRBD1	NA	TRBJ2-7	TRBV7-3	TGTGCCAGCAGCTATGAGATCCGGGACAGCTCGCTCTACGAGCAGTACTTC	CASSYEIRDSSLYEQYF
TRBD1	NA	TRBJ1-5	TRBV2	TGTGCCAGCAGTGATAGGAGGACAGGTGGCAATCAGCCCCAGCATTTT	CASSDRRTGGNQPQHF
TRBD1	few	TRBJ1-1	TRBV29-1	TGCAGCGTTGAAAGGACAGGGAACACTGAAGCTTTCTTT	CSVERTGNTEAFF
NA	NA	TRBJ2-5	TRBV19	TGTGCCAGTAGTATAGAATACAGCCAAGAGACCCAGTACTTC	CASSIEYSQETQYF
NA	NA	TRBJ2-2	TRBV10-1	TGCGCCAGCAGTGAAGGGGCCAGGGGGGACCTCAGAGGGGAGCTGTTTTTT	CASSEGARGDLRGELFF
TRBD2	NA	TRBJ2-7	TRBV6-5	TGTGCCAGCAGAGGACTAGCGGGGGGAACCTACGAGCAGTACTTC	CASRGLAGGTYEQYF
NA	few	TRBJ2-5	TRBV3-1/TRBV3-2	TGTGCCAGCAGCCTTAGGCTTGGAGGAGCAGAGACCCAGTACTTC	CASSLRLGGAETQYF
TRBD1	once	TRBJ2-1	TRBV11-3	TGTGCCAGCAGCTTAGGGGGGACAGGGGGTGAGCAGTTCTTC	CASSLGGTGGEQFF
NA	NA	TRBJ2-7	TRBV25-1	TGTGCCAGCAGTGCCCTTAGCGCCATTTACTTC	CASSALSAIYF
TRBD1	once	TRBJ1-4	TRBV18	TGTGCCAGCTCACCGGGACAGGGTGCAACTAATGAAAAACTGTTTTTT	CASSPGQGATNEKLFF
TRBD1	NA	TRBJ1-5	TRBV15	TGTGCCACCAGCAGAGCTCAGCAAACAGGGGACAGGGGGCCCAGCAATCAGCCCCAGCATTTT	CATSRAQQTGDRGPSNQPQHF
NA	NA	TRBJ1-5	TRBV5-8	TGTGCCAGCAGCAGATCCCAGGGATTAGGCAATCAGCCCCAGCATTTT	CASSRSQGLGNQPQHF
TRBD1	NA	TRBJ1-3	TRBV7-9	TGTGCCAGCAGCTTAACAGGGGGCAAAGGAAACACCATATATTTT	CASSLTGGKGNTIYF
NA	NA	TRBJ1-5	TRBV28	TGTGCCAGCAGTAAAGGCCGGGGGGCTGGTCAGCCCCAGCATTTT	CASSKGRGAGQPQHF
TRBD2	NA	TRBJ2-3	TRBV11-1	TGTGCCAGCAGCTGGGAGGGCACAAGCACAGATACGCAGTATTTT	CASSWEGTSTDTQYF